The T cell receptor beta chain described here comes from a study of blood T cell repertoires in COVID-19. Libraries were prepared by immunoSEQ multiplex PCR; TCRdb keeps only in-frame clonotypes and omits some of them. The sample has roughly 500,000 clones; roughly nine tenths are singletons. The J segment lost 7 bases and the V segment lost 6 bases, leaving 8 bases of the junction unmatched. This CDR3 is built from 13 residues. Looked up from germline, CDR1 is MNHEY and CDR2 is SVGAGI. This receptor was obtained from a young man with COVID-19, enrolled during active disease. Sequencing was performed on peripheral blood. The chain joins TRBV6-5 to TRBJ2-7; the match to TRBD1 covers 8 bases. CDR3 in DNA: TGTGCCAGCAGGCGGCAGGGGGCGAGGGAGCAGTACTTC. As protein: CASRRQGAREQYF.